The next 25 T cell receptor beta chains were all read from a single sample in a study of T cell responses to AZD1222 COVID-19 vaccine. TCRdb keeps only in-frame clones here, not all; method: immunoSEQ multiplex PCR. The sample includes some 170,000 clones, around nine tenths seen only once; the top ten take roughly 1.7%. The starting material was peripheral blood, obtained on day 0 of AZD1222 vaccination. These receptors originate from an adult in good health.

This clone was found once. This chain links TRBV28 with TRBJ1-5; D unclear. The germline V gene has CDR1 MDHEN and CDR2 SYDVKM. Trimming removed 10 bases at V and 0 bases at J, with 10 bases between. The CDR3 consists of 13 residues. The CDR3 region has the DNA TGTGCCAACTCCCCCGGTAGCAATCAGCCCCAGCATTTT. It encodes CANSPGSNQPQHF.

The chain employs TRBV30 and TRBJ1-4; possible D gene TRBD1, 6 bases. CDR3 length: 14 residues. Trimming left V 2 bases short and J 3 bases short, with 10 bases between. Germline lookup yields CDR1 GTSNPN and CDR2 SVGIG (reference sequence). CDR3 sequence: CAWSPQGSNEKLFF. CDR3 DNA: TGTGCCTGGAGTCCCCAGGGGTCTAATGAAAAACTGTTTTTT.

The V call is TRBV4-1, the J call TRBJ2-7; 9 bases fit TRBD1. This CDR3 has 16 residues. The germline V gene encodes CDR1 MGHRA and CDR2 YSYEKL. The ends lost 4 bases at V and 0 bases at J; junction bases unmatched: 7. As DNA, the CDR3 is TGCGCCAGCAGCCCCGGGACAGGGAGGGTCTCCTACGAGCAGTACTTC. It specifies CASSPGTGRVSYEQYF.

The DNA of the CDR3 is TGTGCCAGTAGTGCCGACACCAGCAACACTGAAGCTTTCTTT. Its translation: CASSADTSNTEAFF. The V call is TRBV19, the J call TRBJ1-1; D unresolved. The CDR3 has 14 residues. The germline V gene encodes CDR1 LNHDA and CDR2 SQIVND (reference sequence). V was pared by 5 bases and J by 2 bases, with 12 bases between.

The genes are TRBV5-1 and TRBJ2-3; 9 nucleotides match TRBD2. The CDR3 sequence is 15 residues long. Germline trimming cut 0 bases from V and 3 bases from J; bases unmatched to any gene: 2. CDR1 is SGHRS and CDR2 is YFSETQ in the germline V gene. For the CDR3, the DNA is TGCGCCAGCAGCTTGGTTGGACTAGCGACAGATACGCAGTATTTT. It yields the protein CASSLVGLATDTQYF. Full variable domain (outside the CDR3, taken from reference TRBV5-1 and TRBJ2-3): KAGVTQTPRYLIKTRGQQVTLSCSPISGHRSVSWYQQTPGQGLQFLFEYFSETQRNKGNFPGRFSGRQFSNSRSEMNVSTLELGDSALYLCASSLVGLATDTQYFGPGTRLTVL.

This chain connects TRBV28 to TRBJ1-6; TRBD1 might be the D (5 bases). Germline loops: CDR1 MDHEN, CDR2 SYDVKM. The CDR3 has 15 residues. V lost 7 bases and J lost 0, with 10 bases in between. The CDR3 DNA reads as TGTGCCAGCACGGGGGGGTTCTCCTATAATTCACCCCTCCACTTT. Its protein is CASTGGFSYNSPLHF.

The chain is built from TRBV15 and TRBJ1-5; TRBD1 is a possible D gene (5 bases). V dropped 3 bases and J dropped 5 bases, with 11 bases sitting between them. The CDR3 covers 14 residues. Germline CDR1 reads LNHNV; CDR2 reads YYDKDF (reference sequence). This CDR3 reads CATSRSGADQPQHF. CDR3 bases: TGTGCCACCAGCAGGTCCGGGGCGGATCAGCCCCAGCATTTT.

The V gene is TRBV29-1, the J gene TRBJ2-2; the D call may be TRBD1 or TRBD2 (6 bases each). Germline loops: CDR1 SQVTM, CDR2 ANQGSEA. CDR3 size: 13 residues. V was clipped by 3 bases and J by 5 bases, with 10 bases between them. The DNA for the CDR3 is TGCAGCGTTGACGGGGGCAGGACCGGGGAGCTGTTTTTT. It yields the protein CSVDGGRTGELFF.

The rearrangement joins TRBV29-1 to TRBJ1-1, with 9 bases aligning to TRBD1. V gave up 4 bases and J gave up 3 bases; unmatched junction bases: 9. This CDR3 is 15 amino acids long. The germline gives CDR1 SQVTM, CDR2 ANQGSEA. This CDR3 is CSVGGVWTGDTEAFF. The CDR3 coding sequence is TGCAGCGTTGGCGGAGTCTGGACAGGGGACACTGAAGCTTTCTTT.

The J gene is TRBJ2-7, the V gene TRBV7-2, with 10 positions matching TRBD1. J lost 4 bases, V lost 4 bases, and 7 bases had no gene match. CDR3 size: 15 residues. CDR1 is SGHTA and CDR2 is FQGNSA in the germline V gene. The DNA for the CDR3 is TGTGCCAGCAGCTACCAGACAGGGGGCCTTTACGAGCAGTACTTC. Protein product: CASSYQTGGLYEQYF.

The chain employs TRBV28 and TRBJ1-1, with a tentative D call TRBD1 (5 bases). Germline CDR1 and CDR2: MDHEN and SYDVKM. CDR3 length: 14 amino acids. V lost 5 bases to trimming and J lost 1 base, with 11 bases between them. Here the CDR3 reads CASSNDSPNTEAFF. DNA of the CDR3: TGTGCCAGCAGTAATGACAGTCCGAACACTGAAGCTTTCTTT. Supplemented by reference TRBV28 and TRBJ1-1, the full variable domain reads DVKVTQSSRYLVKRTGEKVFLECVQDMDHENMFWYRQDPGLGLRLIYFSYDVKMKEKGDIPEGYSVSREKKERFSLILESASTNQTSMYLCASSNDSPNTEAFFGQGTRLTVV.

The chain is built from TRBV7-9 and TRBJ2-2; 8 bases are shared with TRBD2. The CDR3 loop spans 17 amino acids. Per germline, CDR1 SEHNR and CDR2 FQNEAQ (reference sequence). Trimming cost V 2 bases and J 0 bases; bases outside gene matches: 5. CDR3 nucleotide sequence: TGTGCCAGCAGCTTAACTCTAGCGGGCGCGAACACCGGGGAGCTGTTTTTT. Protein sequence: CASSLTLAGANTGELFF.

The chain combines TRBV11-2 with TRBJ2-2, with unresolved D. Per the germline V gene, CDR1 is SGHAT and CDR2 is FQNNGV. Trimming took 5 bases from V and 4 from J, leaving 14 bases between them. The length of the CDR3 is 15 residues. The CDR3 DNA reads TGTGCCAGCAGCCCCGATACCGCGACCACCGGGGAGCTGTTTTTT. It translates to CASSPDTATTGELFF.

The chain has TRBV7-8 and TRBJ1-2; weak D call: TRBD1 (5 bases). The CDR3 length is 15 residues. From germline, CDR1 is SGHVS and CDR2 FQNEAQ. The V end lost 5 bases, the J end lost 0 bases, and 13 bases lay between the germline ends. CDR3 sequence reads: CASSTRTSANYGYTF. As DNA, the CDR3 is TGTGCCAGCAGCACTAGGACATCCGCTAACTATGGCTACACCTTC.

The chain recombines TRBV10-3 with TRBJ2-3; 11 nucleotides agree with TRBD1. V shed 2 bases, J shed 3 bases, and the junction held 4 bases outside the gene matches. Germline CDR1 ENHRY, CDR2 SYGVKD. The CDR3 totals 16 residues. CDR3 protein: CAISERDRGETDTQYF. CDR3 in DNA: TGTGCCATCAGTGAGCGGGACAGGGGGGAGACAGATACGCAGTATTTT.

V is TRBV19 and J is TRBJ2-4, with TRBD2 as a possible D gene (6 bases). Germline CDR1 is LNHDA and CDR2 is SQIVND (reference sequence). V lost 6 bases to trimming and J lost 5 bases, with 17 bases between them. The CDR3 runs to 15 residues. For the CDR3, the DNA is TGTGCCAGTAGCAAATGGGGGACTGGGGAAAACATTCAGTACTTC. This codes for CASSKWGTGENIQYF. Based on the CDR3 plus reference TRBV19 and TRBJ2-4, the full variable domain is DGGITQSPKYLFRKEGQNVTLSCEQNLNHDAMYWYRQDPGQGLRLIYYSQIVNDFQKGDIAEGYSVSREKKESFPLTVTSAQKNPTAFYLCASSKWGTGENIQYFGAGTRLSVL.

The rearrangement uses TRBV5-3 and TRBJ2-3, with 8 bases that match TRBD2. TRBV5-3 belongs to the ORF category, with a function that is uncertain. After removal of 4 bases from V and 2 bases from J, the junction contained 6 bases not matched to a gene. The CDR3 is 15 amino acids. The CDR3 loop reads CARSPGSGITDTQYF. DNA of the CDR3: TGTGCCAGAAGCCCCGGTAGCGGGATCACAGATACGCAGTATTTT.

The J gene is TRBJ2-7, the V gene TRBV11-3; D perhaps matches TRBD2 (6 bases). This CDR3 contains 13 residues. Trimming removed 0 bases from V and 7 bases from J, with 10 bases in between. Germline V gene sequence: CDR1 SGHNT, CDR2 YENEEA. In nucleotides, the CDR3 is TGTGCCAGCAGCTTAGATGGGCTAGCGGAGCAGTACTTC. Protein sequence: CASSLDGLAEQYF.

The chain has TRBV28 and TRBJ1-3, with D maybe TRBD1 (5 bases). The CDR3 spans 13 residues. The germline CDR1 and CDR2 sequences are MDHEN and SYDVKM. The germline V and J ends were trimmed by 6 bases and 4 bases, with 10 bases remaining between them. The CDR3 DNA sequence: TGTGCCAGCAGGGGACTGGGCGGAAACACCATATATTTT. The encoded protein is CASRGLGGNTIYF.

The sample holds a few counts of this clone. CDR3 sequence reads: CASTEGQALIQHF. Written as DNA, the CDR3 is TGTGCCAGCACCGAAGGACAGGCCTTAATCCAGCATTTT. The chain is built from TRBV12-3 or TRBV12-4 and TRBJ1-5; TRBD1 matches 7 bases. The trim removed 7 bases at V and 12 bases at J, leaving 12 bases unmatched. The CDR3 length is 13 residues.

The CDR3 DNA is TGTGCCACCAGTGATTTGACAGGCTACAATGAGCAGTTCTTC. This sequence encodes CATSDLTGYNEQFF. The chain recombines TRBV24-1 with TRBJ2-1, with a weak D call TRBD1 (5 bases). Trimming stripped 0 bases from V and 3 bases from J, with 5 bases between. This CDR3 has 14 amino acids. In germline, CDR1 is KGHDR, CDR2 SFDVKD.

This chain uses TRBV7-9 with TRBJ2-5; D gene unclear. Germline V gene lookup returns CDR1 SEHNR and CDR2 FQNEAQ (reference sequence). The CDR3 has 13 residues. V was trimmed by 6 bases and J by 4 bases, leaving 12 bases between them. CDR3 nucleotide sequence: TGTGCCAGCAGTGGGCCCGGCCGAGAGACCCAGTACTTC. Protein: CASSGPGRETQYF.

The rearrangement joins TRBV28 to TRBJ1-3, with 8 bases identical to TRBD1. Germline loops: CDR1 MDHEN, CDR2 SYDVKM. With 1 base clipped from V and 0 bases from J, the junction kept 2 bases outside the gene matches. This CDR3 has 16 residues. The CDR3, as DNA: TGTGCCAGCAGTTTATTACAGGGGGACTCTGGAAACACCATATATTTT. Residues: CASSLLQGDSGNTIYF. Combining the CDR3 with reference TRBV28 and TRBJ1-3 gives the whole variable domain DVKVTQSSRYLVKRTGEKVFLECVQDMDHENMFWYRQDPGLGLRLIYFSYDVKMKEKGDIPEGYSVSREKKERFSLILESASTNQTSMYLCASSLLQGDSGNTIYFGEGSWLTVV.

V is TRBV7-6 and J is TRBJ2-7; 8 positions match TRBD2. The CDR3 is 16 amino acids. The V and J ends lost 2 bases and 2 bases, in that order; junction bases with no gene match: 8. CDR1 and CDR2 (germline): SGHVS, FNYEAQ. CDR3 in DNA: TGTGCCAGCAGCTTACTGGTCGGGACTAGTACCTACGAGCAGTACTTC. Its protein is CASSLLVGTSTYEQYF.

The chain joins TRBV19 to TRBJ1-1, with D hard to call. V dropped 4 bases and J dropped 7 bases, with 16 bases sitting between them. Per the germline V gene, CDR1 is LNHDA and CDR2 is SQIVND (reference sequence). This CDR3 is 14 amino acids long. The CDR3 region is CASSKVLGIREAFF. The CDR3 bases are TGTGCCAGTAGTAAGGTGTTGGGGATTCGTGAAGCTTTCTTT.